Below, one T cell receptor (beta chain) is given with its context. The sample comes from a study of blood T cell repertoires in COVID-19. Study-level background: Sites across the United States, Italy and Spain contributed samples from acute and convalescent COVID-19. Sources were T cells, B-cell-depleted T cells, or PBMCs; the material itself was cDNA or gDNA.

In the source study's methods: Estimation of nucleated cell counts relied on the amplification of reference gene primers. Using immunoSEQ multiplex PCR, the repertoire was profiled, and TCRdb retains in-frame clones only, with some absent. The V and J calls and clone size were taken over from that table, and D and trimming were inferred from the DNA. The sample lists about 380,000 clones; nearly 90% were seen once. Germline V gives CDR1 GTSNPN, CDR2 SVGIG (reference sequence). Trimming removed 2 bases from V and 1 base from J; junction bases left unmatched: 3. This CDR3 has 14 residues. This clonotype was obtained from a man aged 18 to 30 with active or convalescent COVID-19. V gene TRBV30 combines with J gene TRBJ1-1; 8 bases line up with TRBD1. Sequencing used peripheral blood. CDR3 DNA: TGTGCCTGGAGTCCCCAGGGGGCGAACACTGAAGCTTTCTTT. It specifies CAWSPQGANTEAFF.